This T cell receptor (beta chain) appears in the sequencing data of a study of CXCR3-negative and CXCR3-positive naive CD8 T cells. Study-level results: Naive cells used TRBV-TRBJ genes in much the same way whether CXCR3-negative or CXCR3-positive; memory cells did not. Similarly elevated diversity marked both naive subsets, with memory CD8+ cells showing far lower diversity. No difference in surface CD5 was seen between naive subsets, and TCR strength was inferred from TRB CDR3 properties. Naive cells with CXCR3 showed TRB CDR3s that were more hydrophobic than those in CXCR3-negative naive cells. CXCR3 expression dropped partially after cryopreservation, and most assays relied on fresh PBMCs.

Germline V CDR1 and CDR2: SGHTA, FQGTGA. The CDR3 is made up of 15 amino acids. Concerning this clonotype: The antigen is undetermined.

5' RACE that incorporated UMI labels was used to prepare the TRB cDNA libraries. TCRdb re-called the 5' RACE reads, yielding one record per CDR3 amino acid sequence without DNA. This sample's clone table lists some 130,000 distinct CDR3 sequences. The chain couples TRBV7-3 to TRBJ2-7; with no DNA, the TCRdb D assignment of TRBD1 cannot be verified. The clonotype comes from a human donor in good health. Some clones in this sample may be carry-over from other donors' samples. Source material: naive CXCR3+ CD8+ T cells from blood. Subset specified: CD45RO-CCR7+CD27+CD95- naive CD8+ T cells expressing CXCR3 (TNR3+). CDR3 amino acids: CASRSPGTGIYEQYF.